The clone carrying this T cell receptor (beta chain) was picked up many times. What it binds is unknown. The V and J ends lost 5 bases and 6 bases respectively, with 14 bases between them. CDR3 size: 13 residues. Germline values: CDR1 SGHRS, CDR2 YFSETQ. The sample originates from a study of identical twins. Whole-study results and caveats: The study found excess low generation probability among twin-shared out-of-frame alpha sequences.

Template switching supplied a universal primer site; unique molecular identifiers were carried on the cDNA. TCRdb re-called the 5' RACE reads through MiXCR, storing one row per CDR3 protein. This sample has roughly 540,000 distinct CDR3 sequences, with around 20% found just once. This same sample was also part of a study on T cells expressing NK-cell markers. As that report states: According to the study, TCR beta repertoires originated from sorted CD3+CD56+NKG2C+, CD3+CD56+NKG2C- and CD3+CD56-NKG2C+ T cells. Four donors' CD3+CD56-NKG2C+ cells were dominated by the same clonotypes.

The chain uses TRBV5-1 and TRBJ1-1; D ambiguous. The source is a young woman in good health. The sample was CD4+ T cells sorted from blood. The CDR3 nucleotides read TGCGCCAGCAGTTATCAGTGGGGAGCTGAAGCTTTCTTT. As protein: CASSYQWGAEAFF. The complete variable domain, with remaining parts taken from reference TRBV5-1 and TRBJ1-1, reads KAGVTQTPRYLIKTRGQQVTLSCSPISGHRSVSWYQQTPGQGLQFLFEYFSETQRNKGNFPGRFSGRQFSNSRSEMNVSTLELGDSALYLCASSYQWGAEAFFGQGTRLTVV.